Each of the 9 T cell receptor beta chains below was sequenced from the same sample in a study of shared clonotypes between healthy human individuals (TCRdb year 2020). Preparation of the library involved the immunoSEQ multiplex PCR assay. Here the immuneACCESS table is served through TCRdb, limited to in-frame sequences with V and J called. Missing clones are a known gap in these copies; in checked studies unresolved V genes cover under half, and the rest lacks a known reason. In all, the sample holds 1,400,000 or so clones, and 98% of those were seen once. The top ten constitute about 0.4% of the sample. Sequencing used naive CD4+ T cells sorted from blood. The cell subset or site label, read with the paper, signifies: CD45RA+ positively selected. These receptors all come from a young man in good health.

The table lists this clone with a count of one. The rearrangement links TRBV5-1 to TRBJ2-1, with a tentative D call TRBD1 (6 bases). V lost 2 bases and J 10 bases, leaving 19 bases between the germline ends. CDR1 and CDR2 from the germline V gene are SGHRS and YFSETQ. This CDR3 comprises 15 residues. This CDR3 reads CASSFEDSYRREQFF. The CDR3 bases are TGCGCCAGCAGCTTTGAGGACAGCTACCGGCGGGAGCAGTTCTTC.

This chain joins TRBV19 and TRBJ1-1; D is unresolved. The germline CDR1 and CDR2 sequences are LNHDA and SQIVND (reference sequence). The CDR3 totals 14 residues. V was cut by 6 bases and J by 9 bases, with 20 bases left in between. CDR3 in amino acids: CASSSTLGGGKAFF. The CDR3 region has the DNA TGTGCCAGTAGCTCAACGTTGGGAGGTGGAAAAGCTTTCTTT.

The chain carries TRBV5-1 and TRBJ2-7; 13 bases agree with TRBD2. CDR1 is SGHRS, CDR2 YFSETQ, per germline. J lost 4 bases, V lost 4 bases, and 14 bases had no gene match. The CDR3 length is 18 residues. CDR3 nucleotide sequence: TGCGCCAGCAGCCCTGGACCTGCAGGGACTAGCGGGATTTACGAGCAGTACTTC. Translated: CASSPGPAGTSGIYEQYF.

The rearrangement uses TRBV2 and TRBJ1-2; possibly TRBD1 for D (5 bases). V lost 2 bases to trimming and J lost 7 bases, with 14 bases between them. The germline gives CDR1 SNHLY, CDR2 FYNNEI. The CDR3 consists of 14 residues. This CDR3 reads CASSERGLTGGYTF. The DNA for the CDR3 is TGTGCCAGCAGTGAAAGGGGTCTTACCGGTGGCTACACCTTC.

The chain has TRBV2 and TRBJ2-7; TRBD2 aligns across 7 bases. The V gene's germline CDR1 is SNHLY and CDR2 FYNNEI. This CDR3 region has 13 residues. Trimming cost V 2 bases and J 11 bases; bases outside gene matches: 9. The CDR3 loop is CASSEIGGRTEYF. The CDR3 bases are TGTGCCAGCAGTGAAATCGGGGGGAGGACGGAGTACTTC. The whole variable domain, remainder taken from reference TRBV2 and TRBJ2-7, is EPEVTQTPSHQVTQMGQEVILRCVPISNHLYFYWYRQILGQKVEFLVSFYNNEISEKSEIFDDQFSVERPDGSNFTLKIRSTKLEDSAMYFCASSEIGGRTEYFGPGTRLTVT.

The chain employs TRBV28 and TRBJ1-1; 8 nucleotides agree with TRBD1. Germline assignment: CDR1 MDHEN and CDR2 SYDVKM. V gave up 6 bases and J gave up 4 bases; unmatched junction bases: 4. This CDR3 comprises 13 residues. CDR3 loop: CASSPDRVTEAFF. In DNA form, the CDR3 reads TGTGCCAGCAGCCCGGACAGGGTCACTGAAGCTTTCTTT.

V and J are TRBV7-8 and TRBJ2-7; TRBD2 might be the D (7 bases). Germline V CDR1 and CDR2: SGHVS, FQNEAQ. The germline V and J ends were trimmed by 3 bases and 2 bases, with 14 bases remaining between them. The CDR3 runs 15 residues. The CDR3 here is CASSFRGAVPYEQYF. Written as DNA, the CDR3 is TGTGCCAGCAGCTTTCGGGGGGCTGTCCCCTACGAGCAGTACTTC.

The rearrangement links TRBV9 to TRBJ1-4; possible D gene TRBD1, 5 bases. CDR3 length: 15 amino acids. The germline CDR1 and CDR2 sequences are SGDLS and YYNGEE. The V end was cut by 2 bases, the J end by 5 bases, with 13 bases between. This CDR3 is CASSVNAGLNEKLFF. DNA for the CDR3: TGTGCCAGCAGCGTCAATGCAGGGCTAAATGAAAAACTGTTTTTT.

This sequence joins TRBV7-9 and TRBJ2-3; 7 bases match TRBD2. Germline V gene lookup returns CDR1 SEHNR and CDR2 FQNEAQ (reference sequence). This CDR3 region has 16 residues. The trim removed 5 bases at V and 6 bases at J, leaving 14 bases unmatched. CDR3 loop: CASSPPPGLPGDTQYF. CDR3 sequence (DNA): TGTGCCAGCAGCCCACCCCCGGGACTACCGGGTGATACGCAGTATTTT.